This T cell receptor (beta chain) emerged from a study of blood T cell repertoires in COVID-19 (TCRdb year 2020). Broadly, across the study: Samples covering the acute and convalescent phases of COVID-19 were provided by collaborators in the United States, Italy and Spain. The material from the prospective study consisted of cDNA or gDNA derived from T cells, B-cell-depleted T cells, or PBMCs. Subjects who had been exposed to COVID-19, were actively infected with it, or had recovered from it provided the deeply sampled blood TCRbeta repertoires that made up the dataset. The repertoires were released in a freely available public database meant as a resource for research on the immune response to SARS-CoV-2. The samples were drawn from the first 160 participants of the ongoing ImmuneRACE study and from 950 to 1,500 subjects provided by 6 global collaborators. Nearly every sample came with metadata listing a de-identified subject ID, COVID-19 status, age in years and sex. Where available, HLA class I and class II types were taken from metadata supplied by the sample provider and were not determined by assay-based typing.

CDR1 SNHLY and CDR2 FYNNEI are derived from the germline V gene. The CDR3 contains 14 residues, cysteine and phenylalanine counted. The sequence is cut down to CDR3 DNA, 42 bases in frame from base 1. TCRbeta CDR3 regions were amplified from genomic DNA by means of the immunoSEQ Assay, a bias-controlled multiplex PCR. On the authors' methods: The number of nucleated cells in each sample was estimated by amplification of reference gene primers within the assay. To quantify the absolute abundance of each unique TCRbeta CDR3 rearrangement, sequence reads were collapsed and filtered. For each sample, productive Simpson clonality was calculated as the square root of Simpson's diversity index across productive rearrangements. Held by TCRdb, this immuneACCESS table contains in-frame sequences only and omits some clones. Under half of the omission traces to an unresolved V gene where checked; the cause of the rest is unknown. V, J and clone size reflect that table, while D and trimming were determined from the DNA. The sample data list a few hundred thousand clones, and 87% of these were observed just once. The ten largest clonotypes hold almost 3% of the sample.

In regard to this clone: This clone's antigen is unknown. Germline and junction disagree at one end, which may indicate a read error.

Enrolling through a virtual design, the prospective study's participants ranged in age from roughly 18 to 95 years and lived across 24 United States geographic areas. In the prospective study, participants were assigned to cohorts based on the clinical history participants reported in a screening survey and a study questionnaire. Recovered participants in ImmuneRACE Cohort 3 were defined by two consecutive negative NP/OP PCR tests, clearance by a healthcare professional, or resolution of symptoms. Mobile phlebotomists in the prospective study collected whole blood, serum and a nasopharyngeal or oropharyngeal swab from every participant. Prospective study participants could optionally give additional blood draws and questionnaires over an approximately two-month period. Before DNA extraction, blood samples from the prospective study were shipped at room temperature or frozen. Study-wide conclusions, independent of this receptor: How much clinical and demographic metadata was included differed by source and by participant, and the metadata was provided uncurated.

Rearrangement joined TRBV2 to TRBJ1-4; 10 junctional bases match TRBD1. Sequenced input: PBMCs or T cells enriched from blood (not recorded which). The clonotype originates from a woman aged 25 to 39 who had recovered from COVID-19. The CDR3 amino acid sequence is: CASSGDRGNVKLFF. The DNA sequence reads TGTGCCAGCAGTGGGGACAGGGGCAATGTAAAACTGTTTTTT.